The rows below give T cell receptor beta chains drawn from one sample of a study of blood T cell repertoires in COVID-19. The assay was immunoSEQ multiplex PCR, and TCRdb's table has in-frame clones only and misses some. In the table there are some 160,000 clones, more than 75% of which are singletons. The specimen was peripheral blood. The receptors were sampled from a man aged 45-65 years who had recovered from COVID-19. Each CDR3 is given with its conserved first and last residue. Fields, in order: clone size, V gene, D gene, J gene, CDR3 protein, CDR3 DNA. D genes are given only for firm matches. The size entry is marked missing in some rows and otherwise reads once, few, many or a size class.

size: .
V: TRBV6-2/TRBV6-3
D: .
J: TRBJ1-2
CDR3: CASSSQIYGYTF
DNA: TGTGCCAGCAGTTCCCAGATCTATGGCTACACCTTC

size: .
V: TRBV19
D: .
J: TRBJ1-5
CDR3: CASSGIPNQPQHF
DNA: TGTGCCAGTAGCGGGATACCCAATCAGCCCCAGCATTTT

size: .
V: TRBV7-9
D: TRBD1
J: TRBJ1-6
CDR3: CASSWTGSNSPLHF
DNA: TGTGCCAGCAGCTGGACAGGGTCTAATTCACCCCTCCACTTT

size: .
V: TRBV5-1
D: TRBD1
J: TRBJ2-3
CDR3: CASSLGDSPSDTQYF
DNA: TGCGCCAGCAGCTTGGGGGACAGTCCCTCAGATACGCAGTATTTT

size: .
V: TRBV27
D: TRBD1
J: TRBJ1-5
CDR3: CASRREGAPGQPQHF
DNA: TGTGCCAGCAGACGAGAGGGGGCGCCGGGTCAGCCCCAGCATTTT

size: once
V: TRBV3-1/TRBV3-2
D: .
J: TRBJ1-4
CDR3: CASSPYLTLNEKLFF
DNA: TGTGCCAGCAGCCCGTATTTGACACTGAATGAAAAACTGTTTTTT

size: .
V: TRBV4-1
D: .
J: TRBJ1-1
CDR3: CASSQEGVDEAFF
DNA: TGCGCCAGCAGCCAAGAAGGGGTGGATGAAGCTTTCTTT

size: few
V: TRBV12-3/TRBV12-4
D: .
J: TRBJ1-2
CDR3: CASSLAGTGGYTF
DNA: TGTGCCAGCAGTTTAGCGGGTACAGGTGGCTACACCTTC

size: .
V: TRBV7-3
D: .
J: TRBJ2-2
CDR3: CASSKTVQGPTGELFF
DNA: TGTGCCAGCAGCAAAACTGTCCAGGGCCCCACCGGGGAGCTGTTTTTT

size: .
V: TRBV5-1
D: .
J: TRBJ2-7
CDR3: CASSPTSRIRYEQYF
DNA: TGCGCCAGCAGCCCCACGAGCAGGATCCGCTACGAGCAGTACTTC

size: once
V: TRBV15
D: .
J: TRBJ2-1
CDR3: CATSISRDEEQFF
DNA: TGTGCCACCAGCATCTCCCGGGATGAAGAACAGTTCTTC

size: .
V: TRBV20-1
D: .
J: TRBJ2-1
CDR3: CSASPRIGNEQFF
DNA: TGCAGTGCTAGTCCTAGGATCGGGAATGAGCAGTTCTTC

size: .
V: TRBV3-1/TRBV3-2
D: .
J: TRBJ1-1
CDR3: CASSFGGGRTEAFF
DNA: TGTGCCAGCAGCTTTGGCGGGGGGCGGACTGAAGCTTTCTTT

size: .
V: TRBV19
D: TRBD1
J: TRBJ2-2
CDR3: CATRDRGWTGELFF
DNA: TGTGCCACCCGGGACAGGGGGTGGACCGGGGAGCTGTTTTTT

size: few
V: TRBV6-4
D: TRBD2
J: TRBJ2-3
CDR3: CASSDSTSGSGTDTQYF
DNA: TGTGCCAGCAGTGACTCGACTAGCGGGAGCGGGACAGATACGCAGTATTTT

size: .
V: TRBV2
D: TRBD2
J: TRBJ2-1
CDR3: CASKDGTRVYNEQFF
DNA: TGTGCCAGCAAAGACGGGACTAGAGTCTACAATGAGCAGTTCTTC

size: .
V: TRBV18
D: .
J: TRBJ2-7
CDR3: CASSSTGQTEQYF
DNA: TGTGCCAGCTCATCCACAGGGCAGACCGAGCAGTACTTC

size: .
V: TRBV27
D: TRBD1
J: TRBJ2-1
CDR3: CASRPAGTGVYNEQFF
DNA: TGTGCCAGCAGGCCCGCAGGGACAGGCGTCTACAATGAGCAGTTCTTC

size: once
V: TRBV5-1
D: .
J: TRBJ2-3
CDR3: CASSLVVADTQYF
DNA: TGCGCCAGCAGCTTGGTCGTAGCAGATACGCAGTATTTT

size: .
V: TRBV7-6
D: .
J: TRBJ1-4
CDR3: CASSQRSATNEKLFF
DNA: TGTGCCAGCAGCCAGCGGAGCGCAACTAATGAAAAACTGTTTTTT

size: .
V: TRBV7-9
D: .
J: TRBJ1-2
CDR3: CASSPTGLGGYTF
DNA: TGTGCCAGCAGCCCCACAGGGCTCGGTGGCTACACCTTC

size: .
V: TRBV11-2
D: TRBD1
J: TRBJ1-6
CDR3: CASSLSRGSSYNSPLHF
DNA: TGTGCCAGCAGCTTATCCAGGGGGAGCTCCTATAATTCACCCCTCCACTTT

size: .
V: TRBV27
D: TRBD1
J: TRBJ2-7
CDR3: CASTAGGAYEQYF
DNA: TGTGCCAGCACCGCAGGGGGAGCATACGAGCAGTACTTC

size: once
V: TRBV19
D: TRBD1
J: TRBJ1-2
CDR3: CASSPWTGPNYGYTF
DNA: TGTGCCAGTAGTCCCTGGACAGGACCCAACTATGGCTACACCTTC